This T cell receptor beta chain emerged from a study of T cell responses to AZD1222 COVID-19 vaccine. Sequencing was performed with immunoSEQ multiplex PCR; in TCRdb, only in-frame clones are kept and a portion is missing. The repertoire has more than 90,000 clones, more than 70% of them found once; the top ten carry roughly 10%. The clonotype originates from an adult who received the AZD1222 COVID-19 vaccine. Material: peripheral blood, obtained 28 days after the second AZD1222 dose.

CDR3: CASSPWAHSGGSYEQYF. The CDR3 DNA reads TGTGCCAGCAGCCCCTGGGCGCATAGCGGGGGCTCCTACGAGCAGTACTTC. The chain recombines TRBV3-1 (or the pseudogene TRBV3-2) with TRBJ2-7; 9 nucleotides match TRBD2. Losses at the gene ends were 4 bases for V and 0 bases for J; bases not matched to a gene: 10. Germline lookup yields CDR1 LGHDT and CDR2 YNNKEL (reference sequence). There are 17 residues in the CDR3.